The 23 T cell receptor beta chains below all came from one sample that was sequenced in a study of identifying expanded T cells in peripheral blood (dated by TCRdb to between 2018 and 2020). The protocol used for the library was the immunoSEQ multiplex PCR assay. TCRdb obtained this table from immuneACCESS and retained in-frame rearrangements with V and J assigned. These tables miss some clones; where compared with another copy, unresolved V genes account for less than half of the shortfall, and the remainder is unexplained. This sample comprises around 100,000 clones, 80% to 90% of them detected only once. About 6% of the sample rests with the top ten. The sample was blood. The receptors come from a person aged 18 to 75 in good health.

The chain employs TRBV18 and TRBJ1-6, with D maybe TRBD1 (6 bases). CDR1 and CDR2 from the germline V gene are KGHSH and LQKENI. With 3 bases removed from V and 3 bases from J, the gap between germline ends came to 9 bases. The CDR3 covers 15 residues. CDR3 sequence (DNA): TGTGCCAGCTCACCCGGACAGCTCTATAATTCACCCCTCCACTTT. This sequence encodes CASSPGQLYNSPLHF.

The chain uses TRBV5-6 and TRBJ2-7, with D possibly called TRBD1 or TRBD2 (5 bases each). Germline loops: CDR1 SGHDT, CDR2 YYEEEE. Trimming left V 1 base short and J 6 bases short, with 20 bases between. The CDR3 is 16 amino acids. Here the CDR3 reads CASSLRSAAGTREQYF. The CDR3 nucleotides are TGTGCCAGCAGCTTGCGTTCCGCAGCTGGGACCCGCGAGCAGTACTTC.

The genes are TRBV7-9 and TRBJ1-1; 11 positions match TRBD1. The CDR3 totals 15 residues. Germline lookup yields CDR1 SEHNR and CDR2 FQNEAQ (reference sequence). With V trimmed by 5 bases and J by 4 bases, 6 bases remained unmatched. CDR3 residues: CASSPQGQGVTEAFF. The CDR3 region has the DNA TGTGCCAGCAGCCCCCAGGGACAGGGGGTCACTGAAGCTTTCTTT. The variable domain in full, completed from reference TRBV7-9 and TRBJ1-1, reads DTGVSQNPRHKITKRGQNVTFRCDPISEHNRLYWYRQTLGQGPEFLTYFQNEAQLEKSRLLSDRFSAERPKGSFSTLEIQRTEQGDSAMYLCASSPQGQGVTEAFFGQGTRLTVV.

The chain employs TRBV12-5 and TRBJ1-1; 9 bases are a match to TRBD1. Germline CDR1 is LGHNT and CDR2 is FRNRAP. CDR3 length: 16 amino acids. Trimming cost V 6 bases and J 8 bases; bases outside gene matches: 16. The CDR3 spells CASGRAGTGTFREAFF. CDR3 bases: TGTGCTAGTGGCCGTGCAGGGACAGGGACTTTTCGGGAAGCTTTCTTT.

The chain recombines TRBV25-1 with TRBJ1-4; D remains ambiguous. This CDR3 has 15 amino acids. Trimming pared 2 bases from V and 6 bases from J, leaving 13 bases between. Germline assignment: CDR1 MGHDK and CDR2 SYGVNS. In DNA, the CDR3 is TGTGCCAGCAGTGAAGTTCAACTTACGGATGAAAAACTGTTTTTT. It yields the protein CASSEVQLTDEKLFF. The whole variable domain, filled in from reference TRBV25-1 and TRBJ1-4, reads EADIYQTPRYLVIGTGKKITLECSQTMGHDKMYWYQQDPGMELHLIHYSYGVNSTEKGDLSSESTVSRIRTEHFPLTLESARPSHTSQYLCASSEVQLTDEKLFFGSGTQLSVL.

This chain joins TRBV19 and TRBJ2-7; D may be TRBD1 (5 bases). V lost 2 bases, J lost 2 bases, and 10 bases lay in between. Germline values: CDR1 LNHDA, CDR2 SQIVND (reference sequence). The CDR3 contains 14 residues. The CDR3 nucleotides read TGTGCCAGTAGTATAAGGACACTCCCCTACGAGCAGTACTTC. Amino acids: CASSIRTLPYEQYF.

This chain joins TRBV4-1 and TRBJ1-5; 8 nucleotides match TRBD1. CDR3 length: 17 amino acids. J gave up 1 base and V 0 bases, and 5 bases lay outside the gene matches. Per germline, CDR1 MGHRA and CDR2 YSYEKL. For the CDR3, the DNA is TGCGCCAGCAGCCAAGATGGGCAGGGGGCCAGCAATCAGCCCCAGCATTTT. Encoded protein: CASSQDGQGASNQPQHF.

The rearrangement uses TRBV4-1 and TRBJ1-1, with TRBD1 matching over 7 bases. Germline CDR1 is MGHRA and CDR2 is YSYEKL. The CDR3 sequence is 15 residues long. J was trimmed by 1 base and V by 2 bases; bases with no gene match: 4. The CDR3 DNA sequence: TGCGCCAGCAGCCAAACCGGGACAGAGAACACTGAAGCTTTCTTT. This gives the protein CASSQTGTENTEAFF.

This chain connects TRBV19 to TRBJ1-2; 9 positions match TRBD1. This CDR3 contains 14 residues. Germline-derived CDR1 and CDR2 are LNHDA and SQIVND (reference sequence). Unmatched junction bases numbered 10, after V lost 10 bases and J lost 4 bases. The DNA of the CDR3 is TGTGCCACATCCGACAGGGGGTCATCCTATGGCTACACCTTC. Residues: CATSDRGSSYGYTF.

V gene TRBV9 combines with J gene TRBJ2-7; the D is unclear. The germline V gene has CDR1 SGDLS and CDR2 YYNGEE. This CDR3 spans 13 amino acids. Trimming cost V 0 bases and J 4 bases, with 8 bases left between them. The CDR3: CASSVGLEYEQYF. CDR3 nucleotides: TGTGCCAGCAGCGTAGGACTCGAATACGAGCAGTACTTC.

The genes are TRBV7-8 and TRBJ1-1, with a weak D call TRBD1 (6 bases). The germline V and J ends were trimmed by 0 bases and 11 bases, with 13 bases remaining between them. Germline assignment: CDR1 SGHVS and CDR2 FQNEAQ. This CDR3 contains 13 residues. CDR3 loop: CASSLAGAGRAFF. The CDR3 DNA reads TGTGCCAGCAGCTTAGCGGGGGCAGGGAGGGCTTTCTTT.

Turning to this clone: Other DNA sequences in this specimen translate into the identical CDR3. The CDR3 DNA reads as TGTGCCAGCAGCTTAGACGGCCCGCCGAGAGAAAAACTGTTTTTT. It is translated as CASSLDGPPREKLFF. The gene calls are TRBV7-9 and TRBJ1-4; no reliable D call. Per germline, CDR1 SEHNR and CDR2 FQNEAQ (reference sequence). Trimming pared 1 base from V and 8 bases from J, leaving 14 bases between. CDR3 length: 15 amino acids.

V gene TRBV6-1 combines with J gene TRBJ2-5; D not certain. Germline-derived CDR1 and CDR2 are MNHNS and SASEGT. CDR3 size: 13 residues. V was clipped by 1 base and J by 4 bases, with 7 bases between them. CDR3: CASSEGPTETQYF. The CDR3 coding sequence is TGTGCCAGCAGTGAAGGGCCCACAGAGACCCAGTACTTC.

This clone came up once. The chain recombines TRBV5-1 with TRBJ1-2; 10 positions match TRBD1. The length of the CDR3 is 15 residues. Trimming at V came to 3 bases and at J to 6 bases, leaving 8 bases not matched to a gene. CDR1 and CDR2 (germline): SGHRS, YFSETQ. CDR3 in amino acids: CASSYLATGGDGYTF. The CDR3 bases are TGCGCCAGCAGCTATCTCGCGACAGGGGGCGATGGCTACACCTTC.

The CDR3 spells CASRGTASYEQYF. CDR3 DNA sequence: TGTGCCAGCAGAGGGACGGCTTCCTACGAGCAGTACTTC. The V call is TRBV6-1, the J call TRBJ2-7; either TRBD1 or TRBD2 may supply D (5 bases each). The CDR3 consists of 13 residues. CDR1 and CDR2 (germline): MNHNS, SASEGT. Trimming removed 6 bases at V and 1 base at J, with 10 bases between.

The chain recombines TRBV5-1 with TRBJ2-6; no clear D. CDR1 is SGHRS, CDR2 YFSETQ, per germline. The CDR3 is made up of 21 amino acids. V lost 4 bases and J lost 0, with 26 bases in between. CDR3 sequence (DNA): TGCGCCAGCAGCCCCCTAGTAAGGGCATCAGTGTCTGACTCTGGGGCCAACGTCCTGACTTTC. Protein: CASSPLVRASVSDSGANVLTF.

V usage is TRBV14 and J usage is TRBJ2-2; 8 bases are a match to TRBD1. The ends lost 1 base at V and 3 bases at J; junction bases unmatched: 7. The CDR3 loop spans 17 amino acids. Germline CDR1 and CDR2: SGHDN and FVKESK. The CDR3 DNA follows: TGTGCCAGCAGCCAAGCTGGCAGGGGGCCGCACACCGGGGAGCTGTTTTTT. It translates to CASSQAGRGPHTGELFF.

This chain connects TRBV5-1 to TRBJ1-1; TRBD1 matches 8 bases. CDR1 SGHRS and CDR2 YFSETQ come from the germline V gene. The V segment lost 3 bases and the J segment 1 base; nucleotides outside the gene matches: 8. The CDR3 loop spans 16 amino acids. CDR3 coding DNA: TGCGCCAGCAGCTCCGGGACAGGAGCTGCGAACACTGAAGCTTTCTTT. Amino acid sequence: CASSSGTGAANTEAFF.

This rearrangement joins TRBV6-4 to TRBJ2-3; no definite D call. Trimming took off 3 bases at V and 2 bases at J, with 9 bases between the two ends. The V gene's germline CDR1 is MRHNA and CDR2 SNTAGT. The CDR3 runs 14 residues. CDR3 residues: CASSDAETTDTQYF. As DNA, the CDR3 is TGTGCCAGCAGTGATGCGGAGACCACAGATACGCAGTATTTT.

The chain links TRBV30 to TRBJ2-7; 8 bases are shared with TRBD1. After removal of 2 bases from V and 1 base from J, the junction contained 4 bases not matched to a gene. The length of the CDR3 is 14 residues. Germline assignment: CDR1 GTSNPN and CDR2 SVGIG (reference sequence). The CDR3 spells CAWSKGQGSYEQYF. Written as DNA, the CDR3 is TGTGCCTGGAGTAAAGGACAGGGATCCTACGAGCAGTACTTC.

This clone was detected only a few times. The chain joins TRBV6-5 to TRBJ1-5, with 7 positions matching TRBD1. This CDR3 is built from 13 residues. The trim removed 10 bases at V and 4 bases at J, leaving 7 bases unmatched. Germline lookup yields CDR1 MNHEY and CDR2 SVGAGI. CDR3 nucleotides: TGTGCCACCAGGGACAGAACAAATCAGCCCCAGCATTTT. Residues: CATRDRTNQPQHF.

Notes on this clone: The junction shows a germline mismatch at one end, possibly a read error. This chain uses TRBV4-3 with TRBJ2-1; 7 bases agree with TRBD2. This CDR3 region has 11 residues. CDR1 and CDR2 (germline): LGHNA, YSLEER. CDR3 nucleotide sequence: TGCGCCAGCAGTCAAGCGGGAGAGCAGTTCTTC. This encodes CASSQAGEQFF.

This clone appeared a single time. This rearrangement joins TRBV5-5 to TRBJ1-1; D gene unclear. This CDR3 contains 11 residues. Trimming shortened V by 1 base and J by 2 bases, and 0 bases separated the two germline ends. Germline V gene data show CDR1 as SGHKS and CDR2 as YYEKEE (reference sequence). The CDR3 nucleotides are TGTGCCAGCAGCTTGAACACTGAAGCTTTCTTT. This encodes CASSLNTEAFF.